Following are 22 T cell receptor beta chains from one sample sequenced in a study of blood T cell repertoires in COVID-19. TCRdb's table, derived via immunoSEQ multiplex PCR, lists solely in-frame clones and lacks some. The table records over 110,000 clones, about 79% of them present only once. The sample consisted of peripheral blood. The source of these receptors is a man aged 55 to 70 with active or convalescent COVID-19.

CDR3 nucleotide sequence: TGCGCCAGCAGCGAGGGGACATTAGAAGCTTTCTTT. Its translation: CASSEGTLEAFF. The chain employs TRBV5-1 and TRBJ1-1; weak D call: TRBD1 (6 bases). Trimming shortened V by 4 bases and J by 8 bases, and 12 bases separated the two germline ends. The CDR3 loop spans 12 amino acids. Germline-derived CDR1 and CDR2 are SGHRS and YFSETQ.

This clone has just a few counts. The J gene is TRBJ2-3, the V gene TRBV5-1, with 13 bases matching TRBD2. V was pared by 3 bases and J by 5 bases, with 6 bases of the junction left unmatched. This CDR3 has 16 amino acids. CDR1 is SGHRS, CDR2 YFSETQ, per germline. CDR3 residues: CASSSILAGGQDTQYF. DNA for the CDR3: TGCGCCAGCAGCTCGATACTAGCGGGGGGGCAAGATACGCAGTATTTT.

The chain is built from TRBV5-1 and TRBJ2-5; 11 bases are shared with TRBD2. Germline values: CDR1 SGHRS, CDR2 YFSETQ. The CDR3 runs 17 residues. V lost 0 bases to trimming and J lost 2 bases; unmatched junction nucleotides: 6. The CDR3, as DNA: TGCGCCAGCAGCTTGGAGAACTTAGCGGGGGGGCAAGAGACCCAGTACTTC. It specifies CASSLENLAGGQETQYF.

This clone was observed a single time. V is TRBV19 and J is TRBJ2-5; tentative D call: TRBD1 (6 bases). Trimming removed 1 base at V and 4 bases at J, with 16 bases between. The CDR3 covers 16 residues. Germline V gene sequence: CDR1 LNHDA, CDR2 SQIVND (reference sequence). The DNA for the CDR3 is TGTGCCAGTAGTATAGGAGGGGCAGGGGCGGGAGAGACCCAGTACTTC. The encoded protein is CASSIGGAGAGETQYF.

The genes are TRBV5-6 and TRBJ2-1, with a possible D match to TRBD2 (6 bases). The CDR3 totals 17 residues. From germline, CDR1 is SGHDT and CDR2 YYEEEE. V gave up 0 bases and J gave up 0 bases, with 13 bases separating them. CDR3 sequence reads: CASSLGGGGTSYNEQFF. The CDR3 nucleotides read TGTGCCAGCAGCTTGGGGGGAGGCGGGACCTCCTACAATGAGCAGTTCTTC.

The rearrangement joins TRBV25-1 to TRBJ2-5; D possibly corresponds to TRBD2 (6 bases). The germline gives CDR1 MGHDK, CDR2 SYGVNS. Trimming took 1 base from V and 0 from J, leaving 12 bases between them. The CDR3 extends over 16 amino acids. In DNA form, the CDR3 reads TGTGCCAGCAGTGAATTTAGCTGGGGGGACCAAGAGACCCAGTACTTC. Residues: CASSEFSWGDQETQYF. The full variable domain, completed using reference TRBV25-1 and TRBJ2-5, is EADIYQTPRYLVIGTGKKITLECSQTMGHDKMYWYQQDPGMELHLIHYSYGVNSTEKGDLSSESTVSRIRTEHFPLTLESARPSHTSQYLCASSEFSWGDQETQYFGPGTRLLVL.

This clone occurred once. Additional DNA sequences in this sample encode the identical CDR3. This rearrangement joins TRBV10-3 to TRBJ1-1, with TRBD1 identical over 7 bases. Germline V lookup: CDR1 ENHRY, CDR2 SYGVKD. Trimming removed 4 bases from V and 4 bases from J; junction bases left unmatched: 3. This CDR3 is 13 amino acids long. For the CDR3, the DNA is TGTGCCATCAGTGGGACAGGAACCACTGAAGCTTTCTTT. It translates to CAISGTGTTEAFF.

V gene TRBV10-2 combines with J gene TRBJ1-3; 10 nucleotides align to TRBD1. There are 18 residues in the CDR3. Germline CDR1 reads WSHSY; CDR2 reads SAAADI. V was pared by 6 bases and J by 0 bases, with 11 bases of the junction left unmatched. CDR3 in amino acids: CASSQIFRDRGSGNTIYF. The CDR3 DNA follows: TGCGCCAGCAGCCAGATATTTCGGGACAGGGGCTCTGGAAACACCATATATTTT.

Only one count was recorded for this clone. The J gene is TRBJ2-7, the V gene TRBV2, with 7 bases aligning to TRBD1. Germline V CDR1 and CDR2: SNHLY, FYNNEI. The V segment lost 7 bases and the J segment 4 bases; nucleotides outside the gene matches: 4. This CDR3 has 12 residues. CDR3 loop: CASTGRGYEQYF. The CDR3 DNA follows: TGTGCCAGCACGGGCAGGGGGTACGAGCAGTACTTC.

The genes are TRBV4-3 and TRBJ2-7; D uncertain. Between the trimmed V and J ends, which lost 4 bases and 2 bases, there was a span of 9 bases. The germline V gene encodes CDR1 LGHNA and CDR2 YSLEER. The CDR3 totals 13 residues. CDR3 amino acids: CASSPQVAYEQYF. In DNA form, the CDR3 reads TGCGCCAGCAGCCCGCAGGTTGCCTACGAGCAGTACTTC.

The rearrangement links TRBV6-2 or TRBV6-3 to TRBJ1-2, with D perhaps TRBD1 (5 bases). Germline lookup yields CDR1 MNHEY and CDR2 SVGEGT. V was shortened by 5 bases and J by 4 bases, with 5 bases between the two germline ends. The CDR3 extends over 11 amino acids. DNA for the CDR3: TGTGCCAGCAGTGACAGCTATGGCTACACCTTC. Translation gives CASSDSYGYTF.

This sequence joins TRBV29-1 and TRBJ1-6, with 7 bases lining up with TRBD1. After removal of 5 bases from V and 6 bases from J, the junction contained 4 bases not matched to a gene. Germline CDR1 reads SQVTM; CDR2 reads ANQGSEA. There are 13 residues in the CDR3. Here the CDR3 DNA reads TGCAGCGTTTCCGACAGGGTTAATTCACCCCTCCACTTT. Translating gives CSVSDRVNSPLHF.

This chain uses TRBV28 with TRBJ2-5, with a possible D match to TRBD2 (6 bases). The germline V gene encodes CDR1 MDHEN and CDR2 SYDVKM. V was shortened by 5 bases and J by 1 base, with 8 bases between the two germline ends. The CDR3 loop spans 13 amino acids. This chain's CDR3 is CASSGLTQETQYF. CDR3 coding DNA: TGTGCCAGCAGTGGACTAACCCAAGAGACCCAGTACTTC.

This chain connects TRBV2 to TRBJ2-5; TRBD1 aligns across 7 bases. The ends lost 7 bases at V and 5 bases at J; junction bases unmatched: 10. This CDR3 region has 14 residues. Germline V gene lookup returns CDR1 SNHLY and CDR2 FYNNEI. Here the CDR3 reads CASIVGGGVETQYF. As DNA, the CDR3 is TGTGCCAGCATCGTAGGGGGCGGAGTTGAGACCCAGTACTTC. Supplemented by reference TRBV2 and TRBJ2-5, the full variable domain reads EPEVTQTPSHQVTQMGQEVILRCVPISNHLYFYWYRQILGQKVEFLVSFYNNEISEKSEIFDDQFSVERPDGSNFTLKIRSTKLEDSAMYFCASIVGGGVETQYFGPGTRLLVL.

This chain connects TRBV5-1 to TRBJ1-6; D is ambiguous. Germline loops: CDR1 SGHRS, CDR2 YFSETQ. The ends were cut back, 3 bases at V and 9 bases at J, with 10 bases in the middle. There are 13 residues in the CDR3. The CDR3: CASSSTRGSPLHF. CDR3 in DNA: TGCGCCAGCAGCTCCACCAGAGGTTCACCCCTCCACTTT.

Points on this clone: This same CDR3 is encoded by further DNA sequences in the sample. The chain links TRBV9 to TRBJ1-1; D is unclear. Germline loops: CDR1 SGDLS, CDR2 YYNGEE. The CDR3 loop spans 13 amino acids. V was cut by 0 bases and J by 1 base, with 4 bases left in between. This CDR3 is CASSVAGNTEAFF. CDR3 bases: TGTGCCAGCAGCGTAGCCGGGAACACTGAAGCTTTCTTT.

The chain links TRBV3-1 (or the pseudogene TRBV3-2) to TRBJ2-2; D uncertain. Germline values: CDR1 LGHDT, CDR2 YNNKEL (reference sequence). V shed 1 base and J shed 4 bases, with 10 bases lying between them. This CDR3 region has 15 residues. CDR3 residues: CASSQAQRSTGELFF. CDR3 coding DNA: TGTGCCAGCAGCCAAGCCCAGCGTAGCACCGGGGAGCTGTTTTTT.

The chain uses TRBV7-2 and TRBJ2-4, with D perhaps TRBD2 (5 bases). The CDR3 consists of 15 residues. Germline CDR1 reads SGHTA; CDR2 reads FQGNSA. Trimming left V 1 base short and J 7 bases short, with 14 bases between. CDR3 residues: CASSLEPGISNIQYF. CDR3 coding DNA: TGTGCCAGCAGCTTAGAGCCGGGAATTAGTAACATTCAGTACTTC.

This chain joins TRBV19 and TRBJ2-2, with a weak D call TRBD1 (6 bases). Trimming pared 4 bases from V and 4 bases from J, leaving 13 bases between. Looked up from germline, CDR1 is LNHDA and CDR2 is SQIVND (reference sequence). The CDR3 is 15 residues long. In DNA form, the CDR3 reads TGTGCCAGTAGTACACACAGGGTTGCCACCGGGGAGCTGTTTTTT. Its translation is CASSTHRVATGELFF.

In its sample, this clone was seen once. This rearrangement joins TRBV12-5 to TRBJ2-5; 13 bases agree with TRBD2. J gave up 4 bases and V 6 bases, and 8 bases lay outside the gene matches. CDR1 is LGHNT, CDR2 FRNRAP, per germline. The CDR3 has 16 amino acids. The CDR3 reads CASGPGTSGKVETQYF. The CDR3 DNA reads as TGTGCTAGTGGCCCGGGGACTAGCGGGAAAGTAGAGACCCAGTACTTC.

This clone was seen once. V usage is TRBV5-1 and J usage is TRBJ2-5; D perhaps matches TRBD2 (5 bases). V dropped 4 bases and J dropped 2 bases, with 15 bases sitting between them. Per germline, CDR1 SGHRS and CDR2 YFSETQ. The CDR3 runs to 15 residues. The CDR3 region is CASSPGGGTQETQYF. CDR3 in DNA: TGCGCCAGCAGCCCGGGCGGAGGAACACAAGAGACCCAGTACTTC.

With regard to this clone: A junction end diverges from the germline sequence, so it may reflect a read error. The chain has TRBV10-2 and TRBJ1-2; D may be TRBD1 (6 bases). This CDR3 comprises 11 residues. Germline CDR1 WSHSY, CDR2 SAAADI. The CDR3 DNA reads TGCGCCAGCGCAGGGGCGCGTGGCCACACCTTC. Its protein product is CASAGARGHTF.